This T cell receptor beta chain derives from a study of beta chain features in type 1 diabetes (dated by TCRdb to the late 2010s). About the study as a whole: Mean age, gender distribution, total cell number and subset yield did not differ between patients and healthy donors. A total of 85 million to 140 million sorted cells were examined across all samples, and a strong correlation was observed between cell number per subset and RNA yield. In the study, TCRB repertoires of sorted circulating CD4+ T cell subsets from recently diagnosed type 1 diabetes patients were compared with those of matched healthy donors. Regulatory and stem cell-like memory subsets were isolated from only 8 patients and about eight healthy donors, whereas naive and central memory subsets came from all 30 or so donors.

CDR1 and CDR2 are read off the germline V gene (reference sequence) as MNHNY and SVGAGI. V loses 7 bases, J loses 0 bases, and the germline ends lie 10 bases apart. The CDR3 numbers 14 residues from cysteine through phenylalanine. Solely the CDR3 DNA is kept, with 42 bases framed from the first base. The High Capacity cDNA Reverse Transcription Kit was used to reverse transcribe all of the isolated RNA, meaning that expressed TCRB transcripts were what got sequenced. Deep immunoSEQ sequencing was applied to naive, central memory and regulatory T cell samples, giving an average of roughly 3.3 million total reads per sample. Sorted cells were lysed in RLT buffer and RNA was extracted with DNase-treated RNeasy Micro or Mini kits, depending on cell number. To prevent cross-contamination, each cell subset was processed individually, whereas patient and healthy donor samples were processed jointly. The immunoSEQ multiplex PCR was used to amplify TCRB sequences from cDNA, yielding 87-bp fragments that span the CDR3 region. Amplicons were sequenced on the Illumina HiSeq platform. Per the authors' processing: PCR bias was computationally corrected using synthetic template baselines, reads within Hamming distance 2 were collapsed, and singletons that could not be merged were discarded. Reads were aligned against IMGT so that V, D and J genes, CDR3 length and insertions or deletions at six rearrangement sites could be assigned. Within each subset, clonotype counts were normalized to the number of sorted cells before true diversity and Gini coefficients were calculated with the tcR R package. Repertoire sharing was quantified using the overlap coefficient calculated on TCRB nucleotide sequences. TCRdb holds this immuneACCESS table with in-frame rearrangements only. Some clones are missing; in checked studies, unresolved V genes explain under half, and the rest has no known cause. Clone size and V and J calls were adopted from that table, with D and trimming inferred from the DNA. Within this sample are roughly 180,000 clones, with less than 15% of them counted one time only. The top ten hold 0.62% of the sample.

General findings and caveats noted by the study authors: Patients with type 1 diabetes made fewer insertions and deleted more nucleotides at VDJ recombination sites, implying thymic rearrangement abnormalities. A moderate but significant shortening of TCRB CDR3 length was observed in type 1 diabetes patients in all four CD4+ subsets. Because cDNA was sequenced instead of genomic DNA, activated cells with high expression could be over-represented, although the groups did not differ in activation or CD3 levels. Because the HLA sub-analyses included only small numbers of individuals, any influence of HLA type on TCRB rearrangement was left unresolved. Naive, central memory and regulatory TCRB repertoires appeared to be more similar among patients than among healthy donors. PCR might favor shorter templates, but patient and control samples were amplified and corrected together, so any skew would affect both groups equally.

Points on this clone: Which antigen it targets is not known. The input lacks base qualities; no much larger clone sits a single base away.

Each donor gave one peripheral blood draw, approximately 120 mL on average, collected into heparinised tubes. Naive, central memory, regulatory and stem cell-like memory CD4+ T cells were sorted on a BD FACSAria II using a panel including CD45RO, CCR7, CD25, CD127, CD95 and CD27. Every sorted population had a purity above 95%. PBMCs were separated immediately by Lymphoprep density gradient centrifugation and were stained directly, without being cultured. To minimize batch effects, samples were stained and sorted in pairs, one healthy donor with one patient per experiment. The TCR sequence derives from a young woman in good health. In this chain, TRBV6-6 is recombined with TRBJ1-5; the D segment cannot be called with confidence. The source material was central memory CD4+ T cells from blood. The nucleotides are TGTGCCAGCACCCAAGGGAGTAGCAATCAGCCCCAGCATTTT. It translates as CASTQGSSNQPQHF.